These T cell receptor beta chains were read from a single sample in a study of T cells in narcolepsy. Method: immunoSEQ multiplex PCR; TCRdb's copy keeps in-frame clones and lacks some. Of 26,000 or so clones in the sample, around nine tenths were seen once. The sequenced sample consisted of CD45RA- memory CD4+ T cells from PBMCs. The receptors shown here come from a human donor with narcolepsy. CDR3s include the opening cysteine and the closing phenylalanine or tryptophan. Each record gives: V gene, CDR3 protein.

v_call: TRBV28
cdr3_aa: CASSPRAVDPQHF

v_call: TRBV5-4
cdr3_aa: CASSLGQHTMNTEAFF

v_call: TRBV9
cdr3_aa: CASSVAPLQQNSGNTIYF

v_call: TRBV11-1
cdr3_aa: CASSLGSVANEQFF

v_call: TRBV20-1
cdr3_aa: CSAAGFYGYTF

v_call: TRBV19
cdr3_aa: CASSRQENTGELFF

v_call: TRBV5-1
cdr3_aa: CASMRGSGANVLTF

v_call: TRBV2
cdr3_aa: CASSEDREVSQPQHF

v_call: TRBV15
cdr3_aa: CATSRGVGQPQHF

v_call: TRBV5-1
cdr3_aa: CASSLDGLLNTEAFF

v_call: TRBV16
cdr3_aa: CASSQWSVGSNQPQHF

v_call: TRBV5-1
cdr3_aa: CASSSTGVGNEKLFF

v_call: TRBV5-1
cdr3_aa: CASSYGGPSTDTQYF

v_call: TRBV7-8
cdr3_aa: CASTPSPLAGDNEQFF

v_call: TRBV6-5
cdr3_aa: CASSPDRGQPQHF

v_call: TRBV11-2
cdr3_aa: CASSFLAGSSYNEQFF

v_call: TRBV18
cdr3_aa: CASSPEGQGTGYTF

v_call: TRBV6-6
cdr3_aa: CASSYAGTSGDTQYF

v_call: TRBV5-1
cdr3_aa: CASSLDQTNTGELFF

v_call: TRBV6-1
cdr3_aa: CASSRDSRKSPLHF

v_call: TRBV7-2
cdr3_aa: CASSLAGGVGGYTF

v_call: TRBV7-8
cdr3_aa: CASSLVKATEAFF

v_call: TRBV2
cdr3_aa: CASSEENSNQPQHF

v_call: TRBV15
cdr3_aa: CATSRDQQGEEKLFF

v_call: TRBV6-1
cdr3_aa: CASKLGELMNTEAFF